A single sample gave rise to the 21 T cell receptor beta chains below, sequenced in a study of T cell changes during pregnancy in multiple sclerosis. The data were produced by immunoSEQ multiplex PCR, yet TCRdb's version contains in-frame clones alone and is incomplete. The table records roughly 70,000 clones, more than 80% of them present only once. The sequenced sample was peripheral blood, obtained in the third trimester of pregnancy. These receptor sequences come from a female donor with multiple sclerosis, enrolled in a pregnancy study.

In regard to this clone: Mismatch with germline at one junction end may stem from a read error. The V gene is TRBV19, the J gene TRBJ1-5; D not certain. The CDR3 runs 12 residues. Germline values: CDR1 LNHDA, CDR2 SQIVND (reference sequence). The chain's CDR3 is CVSRSPNQPQHF. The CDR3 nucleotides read TGTGTCAGTAGGTCCCCTAATCAGCCCCAGCATTTT.

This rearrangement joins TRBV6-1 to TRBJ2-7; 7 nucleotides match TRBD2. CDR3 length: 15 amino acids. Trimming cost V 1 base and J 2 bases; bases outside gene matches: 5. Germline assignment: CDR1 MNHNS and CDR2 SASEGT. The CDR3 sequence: CASSEVGGRAYEQYF. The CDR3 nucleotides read TGTGCCAGCAGTGAAGTTGGCGGGAGAGCCTACGAGCAGTACTTC.

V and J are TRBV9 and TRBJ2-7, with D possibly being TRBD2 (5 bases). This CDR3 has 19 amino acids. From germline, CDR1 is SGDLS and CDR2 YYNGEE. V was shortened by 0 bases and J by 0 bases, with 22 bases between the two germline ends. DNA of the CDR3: TGTGCCAGCAGCGTAGGGTATGCGGAGCGGACCACGAGCTCCTACGAGCAGTACTTC. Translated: CASSVGYAERTTSSYEQYF.

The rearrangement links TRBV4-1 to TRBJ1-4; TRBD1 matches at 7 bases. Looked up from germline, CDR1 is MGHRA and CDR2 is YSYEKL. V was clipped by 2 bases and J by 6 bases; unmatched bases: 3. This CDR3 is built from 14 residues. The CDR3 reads CASSQQGVDEKLFF. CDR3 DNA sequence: TGCGCCAGCAGCCAACAGGGGGTAGATGAAAAACTGTTTTTT.

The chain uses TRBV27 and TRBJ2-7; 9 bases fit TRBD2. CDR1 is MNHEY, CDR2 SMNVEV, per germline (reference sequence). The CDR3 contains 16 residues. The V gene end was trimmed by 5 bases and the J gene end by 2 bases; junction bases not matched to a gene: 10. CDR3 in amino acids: CASSPLAGVTPYEQYF. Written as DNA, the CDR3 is TGTGCCAGCAGTCCGTTAGCGGGAGTGACTCCCTACGAGCAGTACTTC.

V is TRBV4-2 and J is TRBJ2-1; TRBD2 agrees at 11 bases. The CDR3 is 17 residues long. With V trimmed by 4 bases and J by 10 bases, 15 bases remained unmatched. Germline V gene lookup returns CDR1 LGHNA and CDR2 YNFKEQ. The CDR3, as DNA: TGTGCCAGCAGCCCCCAAGGGGGGACTAGCGGCTTGGACGAGCAGTTCTTC. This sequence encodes CASSPQGGTSGLDEQFF.

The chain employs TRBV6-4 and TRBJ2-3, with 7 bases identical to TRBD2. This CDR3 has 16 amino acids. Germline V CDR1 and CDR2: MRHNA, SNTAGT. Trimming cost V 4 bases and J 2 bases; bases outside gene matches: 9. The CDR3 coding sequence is TGTGCCAGCAGTGCCTCCCCGGGACTATTCACAGATACGCAGTATTTT. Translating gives CASSASPGLFTDTQYF.

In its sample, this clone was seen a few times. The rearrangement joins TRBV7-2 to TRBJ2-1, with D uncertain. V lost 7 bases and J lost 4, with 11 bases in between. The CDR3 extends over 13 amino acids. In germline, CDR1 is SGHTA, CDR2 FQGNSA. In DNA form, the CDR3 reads TGTGCCAGCAACCCGTACGAGTACAATGAGCAGTTCTTC. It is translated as CASNPYEYNEQFF.

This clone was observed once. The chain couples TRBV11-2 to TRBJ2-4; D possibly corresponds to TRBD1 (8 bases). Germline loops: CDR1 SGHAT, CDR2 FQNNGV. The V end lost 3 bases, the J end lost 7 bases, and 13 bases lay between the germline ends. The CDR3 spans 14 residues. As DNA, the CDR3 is TGTGCCAGCAGCTTGGACAGGGAGGGCAACATTCAGTACTTC. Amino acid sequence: CASSLDREGNIQYF.

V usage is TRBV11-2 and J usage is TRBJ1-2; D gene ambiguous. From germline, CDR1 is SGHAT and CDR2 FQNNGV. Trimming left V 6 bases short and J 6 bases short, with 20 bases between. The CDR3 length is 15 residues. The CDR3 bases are TGTGCCAGCAGTCCCGGACTGCTCTCCCGTGATGGCTACACCTTC. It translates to CASSPGLLSRDGYTF.

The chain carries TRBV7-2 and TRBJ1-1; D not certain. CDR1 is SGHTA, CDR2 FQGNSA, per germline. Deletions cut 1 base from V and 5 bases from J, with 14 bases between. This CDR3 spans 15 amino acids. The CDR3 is CASSLESPRMTEAFF. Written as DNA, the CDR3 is TGTGCCAGCAGCTTAGAATCCCCCAGAATGACTGAAGCTTTCTTT.

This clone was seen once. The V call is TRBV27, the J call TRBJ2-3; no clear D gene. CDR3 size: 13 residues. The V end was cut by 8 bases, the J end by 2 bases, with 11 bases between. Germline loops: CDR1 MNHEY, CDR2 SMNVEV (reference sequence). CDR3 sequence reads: CASGPGSTDTQYF. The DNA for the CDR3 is TGTGCCAGCGGTCCCGGTTCCACAGATACGCAGTATTTT.

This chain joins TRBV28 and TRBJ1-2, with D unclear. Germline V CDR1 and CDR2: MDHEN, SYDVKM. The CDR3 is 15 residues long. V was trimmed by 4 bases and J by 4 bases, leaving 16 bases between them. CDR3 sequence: CASSSDPGDRYGYTF. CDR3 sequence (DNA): TGTGCCAGCAGTTCAGATCCAGGCGACCGCTATGGCTACACCTTC.

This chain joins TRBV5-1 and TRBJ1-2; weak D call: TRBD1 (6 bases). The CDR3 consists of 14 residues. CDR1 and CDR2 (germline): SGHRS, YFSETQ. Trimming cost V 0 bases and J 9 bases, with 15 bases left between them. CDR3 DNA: TGCGCCAGCAGCTTGGGAACGGACAGTCTACGCTACACCTTC. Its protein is CASSLGTDSLRYTF. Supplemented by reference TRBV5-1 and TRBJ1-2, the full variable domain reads KAGVTQTPRYLIKTRGQQVTLSCSPISGHRSVSWYQQTPGQGLQFLFEYFSETQRNKGNFPGRFSGRQFSNSRSEMNVSTLELGDSALYLCASSLGTDSLRYTFGSGTRLTVV.

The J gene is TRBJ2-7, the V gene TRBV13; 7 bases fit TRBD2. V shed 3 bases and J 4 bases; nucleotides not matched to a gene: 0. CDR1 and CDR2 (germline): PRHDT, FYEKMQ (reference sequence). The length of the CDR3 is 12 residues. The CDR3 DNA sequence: TGTGCCAGCAGCTTGGGGGGGTACGAGCAGTACTTC. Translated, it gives CASSLGGYEQYF.

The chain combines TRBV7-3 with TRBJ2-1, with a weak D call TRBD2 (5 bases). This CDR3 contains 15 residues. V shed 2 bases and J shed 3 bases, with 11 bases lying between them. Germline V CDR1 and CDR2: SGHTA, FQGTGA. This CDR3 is CASSLYEGNYNEQFF. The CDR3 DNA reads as TGTGCCAGCAGCTTATACGAGGGAAACTACAATGAGCAGTTCTTC.

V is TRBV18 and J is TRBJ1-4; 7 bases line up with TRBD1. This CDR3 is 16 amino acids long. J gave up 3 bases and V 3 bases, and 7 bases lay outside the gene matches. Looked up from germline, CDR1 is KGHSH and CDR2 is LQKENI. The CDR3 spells CASSPPDRESNEKLFF. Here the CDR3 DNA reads TGTGCCAGCTCACCCCCCGACAGGGAATCTAATGAAAAACTGTTTTTT.

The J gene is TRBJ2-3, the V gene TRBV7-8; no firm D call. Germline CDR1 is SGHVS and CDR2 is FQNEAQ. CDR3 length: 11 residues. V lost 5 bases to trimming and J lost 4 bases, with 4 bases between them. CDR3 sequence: CASSRADTQYF. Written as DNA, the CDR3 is TGTGCCAGCAGCCGAGCAGATACGCAGTATTTT.

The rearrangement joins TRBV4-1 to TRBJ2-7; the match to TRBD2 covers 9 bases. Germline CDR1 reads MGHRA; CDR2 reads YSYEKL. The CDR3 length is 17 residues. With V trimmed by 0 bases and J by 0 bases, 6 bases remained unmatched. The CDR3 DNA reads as TGCGCCAGCAGCCAAGAAGCCACTAGCGGGTCCTCCTACGAGCAGTACTTC. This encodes CASSQEATSGSSYEQYF.

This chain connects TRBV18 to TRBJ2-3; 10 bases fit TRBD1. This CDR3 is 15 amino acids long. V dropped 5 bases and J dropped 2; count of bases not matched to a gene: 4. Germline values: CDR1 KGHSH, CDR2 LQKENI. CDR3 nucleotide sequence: TGTGCCAGCTCAGTGACAGGGGGCATCACAGATACGCAGTATTTT. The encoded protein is CASSVTGGITDTQYF.

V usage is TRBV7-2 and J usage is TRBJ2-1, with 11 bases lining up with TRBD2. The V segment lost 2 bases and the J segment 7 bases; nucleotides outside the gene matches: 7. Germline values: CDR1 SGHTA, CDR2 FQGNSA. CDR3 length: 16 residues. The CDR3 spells CASSLSGTSGWNEQFF. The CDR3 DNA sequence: TGTGCCAGCAGCTTATCCGGGACTAGCGGTTGGAATGAGCAGTTCTTC.